In this sample, the clone carrying this TCR beta chain turned up once. Its matching antigen is unknown. Through a sample-barcoded 5' primer and a J-beta primer mix, a second PCR was run for roughly 6 to 11 cycles. TCRdb reprocessed the 5' RACE reads with MiXCR, giving one entry per CDR3 protein. The sample has 1.2 million to 1.5 million distinct CDR3 sequences, approximately 59% seen once. Germline lookup yields CDR1 DFQATT and CDR2 SNEGSKA (reference sequence). CDR3 length: 16 residues. V lost 2 bases and J lost 8; bases outside the gene matches: 13. Peripheral blood samples of around 9.8 milliliters were drawn from each donor. The data stem from a study of blood T cells in healthy people across ages. The study, taken as a whole, reports: Naive CD4+ cells and diversity were both higher in long-lived donors than in aged donors. Investigators viewed diversity estimates from one million T cells as underestimates, the study reported.

The chain is built from TRBV20-1 and TRBJ2-1; 9 positions agree with TRBD2. The source is a man aged 18 to 30 in good health. The sample was blood. CDR3 sequence: CSARITREGVGYEQFF. CDR3 in DNA: TGCAGTGCTAGAATTACGCGGGAGGGCGTCGGGTATGAGCAGTTCTTC.